This T cell receptor (beta chain) derives from a study of blood T cell repertoires in COVID-19. At the level of the study: Material from acute and convalescent COVID-19 was sourced from the United States, Italy and Spain. T cells, B-cell-depleted T cells, or PBMCs provided the cDNA or gDNA that served as material.

The protocol was immunoSEQ multiplex PCR, while the TCRdb copy is restricted to in-frame clones and leaves out a portion. The data hold tens of thousands of clones, with roughly 88% observed a single time. With V trimmed by 4 bases and J by 1 base, 14 bases remained unmatched. The length of the CDR3 is 19 residues. Looked up from germline, CDR1 is KGHSH and CDR2 is LQKENI. The sample consisted of peripheral blood. This receptor was identified in a man aged 50 or older with acute or convalescent COVID-19. The V gene is TRBV18, the J gene TRBJ2-4; 9 nucleotides align to TRBD1. CDR3 in DNA: TGTGCCAGCTCACGGACGCTCGAAACAGGGGGCCTCGCCAAAAACATTCAGTACTTC. Its translation is CASSRTLETGGLAKNIQYF.